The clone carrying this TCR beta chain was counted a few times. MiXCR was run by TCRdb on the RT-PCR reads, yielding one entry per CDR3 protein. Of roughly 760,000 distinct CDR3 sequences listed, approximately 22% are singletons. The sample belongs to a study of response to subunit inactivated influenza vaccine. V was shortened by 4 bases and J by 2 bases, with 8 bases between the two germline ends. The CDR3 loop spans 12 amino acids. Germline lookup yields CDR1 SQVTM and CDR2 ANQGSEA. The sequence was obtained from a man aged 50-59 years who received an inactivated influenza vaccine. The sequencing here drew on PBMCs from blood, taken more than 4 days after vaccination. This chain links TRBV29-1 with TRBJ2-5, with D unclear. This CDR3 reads CSVARPQETQYF. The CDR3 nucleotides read TGCAGCGTTGCCAGACCTCAAGAGACCCAGTACTTC.